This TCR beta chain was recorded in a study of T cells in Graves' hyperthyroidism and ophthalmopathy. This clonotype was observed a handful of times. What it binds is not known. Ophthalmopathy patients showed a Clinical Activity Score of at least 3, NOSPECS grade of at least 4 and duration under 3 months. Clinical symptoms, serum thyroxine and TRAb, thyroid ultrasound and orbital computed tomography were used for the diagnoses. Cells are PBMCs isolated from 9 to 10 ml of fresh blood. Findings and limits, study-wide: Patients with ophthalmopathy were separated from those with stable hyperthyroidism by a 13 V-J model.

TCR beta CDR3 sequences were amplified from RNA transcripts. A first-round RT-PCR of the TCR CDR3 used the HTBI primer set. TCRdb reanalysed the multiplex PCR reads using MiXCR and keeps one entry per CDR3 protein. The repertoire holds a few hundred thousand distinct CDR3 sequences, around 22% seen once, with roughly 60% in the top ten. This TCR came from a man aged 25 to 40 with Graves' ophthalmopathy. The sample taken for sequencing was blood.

Written as DNA, the CDR3 is TGCAGTGCTAGGGCTAGCGTTTACGAGCAGTACTTC. Its protein is CSARASVYEQYF. The rearrangement joins TRBV20-1 to TRBJ2-7, with D possibly matching TRBD2 (6 bases). The CDR3 has 12 residues. Trimming took off 3 bases at V and 4 bases at J, with 10 bases between the two ends. Germline V gene sequence: CDR1 DFQATT, CDR2 SNEGSKA (reference sequence).